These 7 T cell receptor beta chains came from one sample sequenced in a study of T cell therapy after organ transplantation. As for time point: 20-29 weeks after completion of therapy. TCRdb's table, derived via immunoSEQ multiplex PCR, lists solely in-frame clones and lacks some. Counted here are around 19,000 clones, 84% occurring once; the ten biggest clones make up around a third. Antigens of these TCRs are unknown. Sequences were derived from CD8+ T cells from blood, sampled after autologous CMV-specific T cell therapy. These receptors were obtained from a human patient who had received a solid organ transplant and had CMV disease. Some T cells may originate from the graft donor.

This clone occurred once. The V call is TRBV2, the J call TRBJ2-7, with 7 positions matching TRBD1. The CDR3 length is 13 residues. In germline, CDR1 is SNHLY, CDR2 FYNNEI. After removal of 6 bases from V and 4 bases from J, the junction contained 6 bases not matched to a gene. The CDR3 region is CASRRTGLYEQYF. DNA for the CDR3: TGTGCCAGCAGAAGGACAGGACTTTACGAGCAGTACTTC.

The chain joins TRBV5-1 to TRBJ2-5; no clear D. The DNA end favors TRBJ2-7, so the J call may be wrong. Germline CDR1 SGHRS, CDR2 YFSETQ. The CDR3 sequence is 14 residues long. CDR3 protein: CASSSGPKWGEQYF. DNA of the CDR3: TGCGCCAGCAGCTCTGGGCCGAAATGGGGCGAGCAGTACTTC.

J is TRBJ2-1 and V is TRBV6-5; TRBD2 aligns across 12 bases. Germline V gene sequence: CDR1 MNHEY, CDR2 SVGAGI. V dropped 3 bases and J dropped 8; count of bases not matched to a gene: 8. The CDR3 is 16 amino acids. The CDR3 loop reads CASSYGRASGRDEQFF. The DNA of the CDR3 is TGTGCCAGCAGTTATGGAAGGGCTAGCGGGAGGGATGAGCAGTTCTTC.

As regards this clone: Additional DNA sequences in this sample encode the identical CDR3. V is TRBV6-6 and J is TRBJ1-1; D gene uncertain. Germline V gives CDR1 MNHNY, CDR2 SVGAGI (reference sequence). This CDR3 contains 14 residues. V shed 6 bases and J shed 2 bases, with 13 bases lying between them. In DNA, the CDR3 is TGTGCCAGCAGCCCGGAAGGGTTTAACACTGAAGCTTTCTTT. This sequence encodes CASSPEGFNTEAFF.

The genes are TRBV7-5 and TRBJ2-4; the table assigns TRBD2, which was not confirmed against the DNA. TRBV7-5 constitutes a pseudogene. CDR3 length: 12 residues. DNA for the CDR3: TGTGCCAGAAGCCCGGACTCCGTAATTCAGTACTTC. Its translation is CARSPDSVIQYF.

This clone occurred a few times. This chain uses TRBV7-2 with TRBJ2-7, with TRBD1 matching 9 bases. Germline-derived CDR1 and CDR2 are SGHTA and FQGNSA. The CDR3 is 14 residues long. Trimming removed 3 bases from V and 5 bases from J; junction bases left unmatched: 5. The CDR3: CASSFRDRVHEQYF. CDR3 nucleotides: TGTGCCAGCAGCTTCCGGGACAGGGTCCACGAGCAGTACTTC.

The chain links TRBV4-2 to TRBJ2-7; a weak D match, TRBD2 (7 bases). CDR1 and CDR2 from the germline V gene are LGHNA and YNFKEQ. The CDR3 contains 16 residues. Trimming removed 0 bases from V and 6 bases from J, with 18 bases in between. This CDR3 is CASSQDKVGGPGEQYF. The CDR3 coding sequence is TGTGCCAGCAGCCAAGATAAGGTGGGGGGGCCGGGCGAGCAGTACTTC.